Only a few counts were recorded for the clone carrying this TCR beta chain. Trimming took off 10 bases at V and 1 base at J, with 17 bases between the two ends. Germline CDR1 is MDHEN and CDR2 is SYDVKM. This CDR3 has 14 amino acids. With 60 Vbeta and 13 Jbeta primers, the PCR was carried out. Libraries were prepared by immunoSEQ multiplex PCR; TCRdb keeps only in-frame clonotypes and omits some of them. The data show 95,000 to 150,000 clones, around four fifths seen once. This sample was taken from a study of cytomegalovirus exposure and HLA in healthy donors. The sample was PBMCs. V is TRBV28 and J is TRBJ2-7, with D maybe TRBD2 (5 bases). This receptor was identified in a man aged 35 to 55 in good health and CMV-seronegative. As DNA, the CDR3 is TGTGCCACCCGAGAGGGCCCTGGATCCTACGAGCAGTACTTC. Translation: CATREGPGSYEQYF. Full variable domain (remainder filled in from reference TRBV28 and TRBJ2-7): DVKVTQSSRYLVKRTGEKVFLECVQDMDHENMFWYRQDPGLGLRLIYFSYDVKMKEKGDIPEGYSVSREKKERFSLILESASTNQTSMYLCATREGPGSYEQYFGPGTRLTVT.